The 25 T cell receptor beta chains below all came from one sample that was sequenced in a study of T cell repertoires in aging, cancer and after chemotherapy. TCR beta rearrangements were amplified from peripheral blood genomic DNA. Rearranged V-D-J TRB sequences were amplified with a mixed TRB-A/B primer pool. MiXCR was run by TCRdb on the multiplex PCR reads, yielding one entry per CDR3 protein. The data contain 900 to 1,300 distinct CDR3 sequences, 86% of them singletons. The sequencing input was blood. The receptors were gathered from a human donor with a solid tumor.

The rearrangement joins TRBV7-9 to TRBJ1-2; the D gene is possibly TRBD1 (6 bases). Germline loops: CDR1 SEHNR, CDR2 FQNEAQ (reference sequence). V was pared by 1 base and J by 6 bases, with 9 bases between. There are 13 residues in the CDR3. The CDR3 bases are TGTGCCAGCAGCTTAGAACAGGGAAATGGCTACACCTTC. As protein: CASSLEQGNGYTF.

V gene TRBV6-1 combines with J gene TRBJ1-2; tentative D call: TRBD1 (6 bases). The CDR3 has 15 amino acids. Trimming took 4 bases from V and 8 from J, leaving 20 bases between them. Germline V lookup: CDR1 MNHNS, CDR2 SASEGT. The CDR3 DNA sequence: TGTGCCAGCAGTGTCCTAACAGGGTCACCGTTGGGCTACACCTTC. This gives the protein CASSVLTGSPLGYTF.

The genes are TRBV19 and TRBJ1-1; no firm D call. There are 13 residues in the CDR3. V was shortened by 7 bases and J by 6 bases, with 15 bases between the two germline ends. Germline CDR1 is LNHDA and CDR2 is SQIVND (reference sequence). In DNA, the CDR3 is TGTGCCAGTACCCGGGCGGGCACTTCTGAAGCTTTCTTT. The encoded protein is CASTRAGTSEAFF. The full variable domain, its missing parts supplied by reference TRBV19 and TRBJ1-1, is DGGITQSPKYLFRKEGQNVTLSCEQNLNHDAMYWYRQDPGQGLRLIYYSQIVNDFQKGDIAEGYSVSREKKESFPLTVTSAQKNPTAFYLCASTRAGTSEAFFGQGTRLTVV.

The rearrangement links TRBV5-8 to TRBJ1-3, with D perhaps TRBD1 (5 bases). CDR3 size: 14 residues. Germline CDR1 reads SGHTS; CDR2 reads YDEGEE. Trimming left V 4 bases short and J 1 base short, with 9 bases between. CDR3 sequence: CASSRGDSGNTIYF. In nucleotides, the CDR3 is TGTGCCAGCAGCCGGGGGGATTCTGGAAACACCATATATTTT.

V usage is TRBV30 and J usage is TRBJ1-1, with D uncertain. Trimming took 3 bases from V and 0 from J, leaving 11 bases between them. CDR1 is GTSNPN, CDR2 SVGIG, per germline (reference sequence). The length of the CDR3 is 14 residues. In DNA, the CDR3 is TGTGCCTGGAGATCGACAAAAATGAACACTGAAGCTTTCTTT. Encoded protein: CAWRSTKMNTEAFF.

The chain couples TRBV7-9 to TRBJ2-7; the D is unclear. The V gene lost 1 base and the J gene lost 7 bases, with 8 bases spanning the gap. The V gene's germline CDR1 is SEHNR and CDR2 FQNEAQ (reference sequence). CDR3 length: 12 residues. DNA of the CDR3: TGTGCCAGCAGCTTAGGGACGTGGGAGCAGTACTTC. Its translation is CASSLGTWEQYF.

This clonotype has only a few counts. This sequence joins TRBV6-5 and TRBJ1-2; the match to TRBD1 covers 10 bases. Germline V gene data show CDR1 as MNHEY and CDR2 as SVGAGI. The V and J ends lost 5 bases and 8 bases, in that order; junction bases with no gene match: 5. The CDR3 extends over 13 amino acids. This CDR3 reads CASSTPGQGGYTF. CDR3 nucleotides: TGTGCCAGCAGTACACCGGGACAGGGGGGCTACACCTTC.

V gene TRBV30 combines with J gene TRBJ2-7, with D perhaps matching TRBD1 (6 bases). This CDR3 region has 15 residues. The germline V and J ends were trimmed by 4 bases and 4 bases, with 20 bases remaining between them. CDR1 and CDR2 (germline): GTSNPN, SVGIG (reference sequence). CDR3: CAWNFAARGNYEQYF. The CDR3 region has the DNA TGTGCCTGGAATTTTGCGGCCAGGGGAAATTACGAGCAGTACTTC.

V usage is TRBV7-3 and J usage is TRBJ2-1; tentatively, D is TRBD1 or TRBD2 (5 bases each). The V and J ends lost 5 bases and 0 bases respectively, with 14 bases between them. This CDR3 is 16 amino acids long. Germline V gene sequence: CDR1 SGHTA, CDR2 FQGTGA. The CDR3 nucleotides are TGTGCCAGCAGCCCGCCGGGGCTCACCTCCTACAATGAGCAGTTCTTC. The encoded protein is CASSPPGLTSYNEQFF.

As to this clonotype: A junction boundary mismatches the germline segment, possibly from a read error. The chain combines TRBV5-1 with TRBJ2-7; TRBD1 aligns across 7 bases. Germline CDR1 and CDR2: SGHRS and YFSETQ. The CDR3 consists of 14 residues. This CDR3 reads CASSRDRSSYEQYF. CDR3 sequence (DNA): TGTGCCAGCAGCAGGGACAGAAGCTCCTACGAGCAGTACTTC.

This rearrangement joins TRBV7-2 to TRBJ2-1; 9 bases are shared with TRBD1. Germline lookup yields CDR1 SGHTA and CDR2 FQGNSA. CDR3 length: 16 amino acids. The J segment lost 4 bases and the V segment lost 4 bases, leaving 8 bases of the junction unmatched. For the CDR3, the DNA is TGTGCCAGCAGCTCCCTGGACAGGGGAAATTACAATGAGCAGTTCTTC. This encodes CASSSLDRGNYNEQFF.

The CDR3 sequence: CASSLSGSPFDGYTF. The CDR3, as DNA: TGTGCCAGCAGCTTAAGTGGTTCCCCATTCGACGGCTACACCTTC. This chain links TRBV7-9 with TRBJ1-2; no clear D gene. Per germline, CDR1 SEHNR and CDR2 FQNEAQ (reference sequence). Trimming shortened V by 2 bases and J by 8 bases, and 18 bases separated the two germline ends. The CDR3 consists of 15 residues.

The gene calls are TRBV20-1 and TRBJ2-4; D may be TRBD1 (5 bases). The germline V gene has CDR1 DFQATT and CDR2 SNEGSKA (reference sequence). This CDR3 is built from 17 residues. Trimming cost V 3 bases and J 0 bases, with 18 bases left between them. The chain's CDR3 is CSASPPLTGLAKNIQYF. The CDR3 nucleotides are TGCAGTGCTAGTCCCCCCCTAACAGGCCTAGCCAAAAACATTCAGTACTTC.

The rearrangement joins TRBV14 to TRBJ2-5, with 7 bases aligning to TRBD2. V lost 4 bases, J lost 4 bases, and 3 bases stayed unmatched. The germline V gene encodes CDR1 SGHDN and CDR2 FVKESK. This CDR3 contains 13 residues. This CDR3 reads CASSRDYVETQYF. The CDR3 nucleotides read TGTGCCAGCAGCCGGGACTATGTAGAGACCCAGTACTTC.

The CDR3 DNA follows: TGTGCCAGCAGTTACGGGGGGCGGCGGGGAAACACCATATATTTT. Translated, it gives CASSYGGRRGNTIYF. The J gene is TRBJ1-3, the V gene TRBV6-2 or TRBV6-3; TRBD1 is a possible D gene (6 bases). The ends were cut back, 2 bases at V and 4 bases at J, with 12 bases in the middle. CDR1 and CDR2 (germline): MNHEY, SVGEGT. The CDR3 runs 15 residues.

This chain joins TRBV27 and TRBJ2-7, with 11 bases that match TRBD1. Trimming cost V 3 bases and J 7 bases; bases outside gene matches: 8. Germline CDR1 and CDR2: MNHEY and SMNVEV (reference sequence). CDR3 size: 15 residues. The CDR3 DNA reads TGTGCCAGCAGTTTGAGGACAGGGGGCTCGGGGGAGCAGTACTTC. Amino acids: CASSLRTGGSGEQYF.

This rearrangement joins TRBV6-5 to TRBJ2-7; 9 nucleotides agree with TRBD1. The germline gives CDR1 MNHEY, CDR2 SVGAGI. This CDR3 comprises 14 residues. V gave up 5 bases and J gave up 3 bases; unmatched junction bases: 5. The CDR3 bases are TGTGCCAGCAGTGCGGGACAGGGAGTCTACGAGCAGTACTTC. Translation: CASSAGQGVYEQYF.

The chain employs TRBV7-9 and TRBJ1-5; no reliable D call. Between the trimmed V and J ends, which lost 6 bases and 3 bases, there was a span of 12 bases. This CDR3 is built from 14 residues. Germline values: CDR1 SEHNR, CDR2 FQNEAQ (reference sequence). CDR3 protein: CASSVPSDNQPQHF. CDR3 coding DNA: TGTGCCAGCAGTGTTCCCAGCGACAATCAGCCCCAGCATTTT.

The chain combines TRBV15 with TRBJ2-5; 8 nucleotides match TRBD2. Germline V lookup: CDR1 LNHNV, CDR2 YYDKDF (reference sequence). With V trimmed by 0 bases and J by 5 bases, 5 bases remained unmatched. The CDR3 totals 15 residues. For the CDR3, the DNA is TGTGCCACCAGCAGAGATCGGGGGGGGGGCGAGACCCAGTACTTC. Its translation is CATSRDRGGGETQYF.

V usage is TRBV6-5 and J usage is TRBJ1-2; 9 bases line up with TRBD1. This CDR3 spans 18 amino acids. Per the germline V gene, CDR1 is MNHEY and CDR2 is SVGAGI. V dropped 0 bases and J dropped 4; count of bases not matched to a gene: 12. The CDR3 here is CASSYSGQGNANRYGYTF. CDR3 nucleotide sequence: TGTGCCAGCAGTTACTCCGGACAGGGGAACGCGAACCGCTATGGCTACACCTTC.

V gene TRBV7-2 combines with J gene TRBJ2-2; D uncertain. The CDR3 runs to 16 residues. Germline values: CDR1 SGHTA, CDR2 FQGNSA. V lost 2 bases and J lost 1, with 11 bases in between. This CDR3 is CASSLQPARNTGELFF. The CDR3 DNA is TGTGCCAGCAGCTTACAGCCGGCTAGGAACACCGGGGAGCTGTTTTTT.

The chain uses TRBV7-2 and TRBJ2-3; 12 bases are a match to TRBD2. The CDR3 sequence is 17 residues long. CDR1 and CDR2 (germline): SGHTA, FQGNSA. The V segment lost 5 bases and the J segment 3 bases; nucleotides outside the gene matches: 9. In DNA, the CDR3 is TGTGCCAGCAGCATGACTAGCGGGAGCTATCCAACAGATACGCAGTATTTT. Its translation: CASSMTSGSYPTDTQYF.

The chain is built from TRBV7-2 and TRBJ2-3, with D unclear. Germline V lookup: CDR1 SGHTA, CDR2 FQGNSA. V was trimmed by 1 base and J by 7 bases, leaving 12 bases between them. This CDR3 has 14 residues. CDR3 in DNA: TGTGCCAGCAGCTTAGACGGCCAGGCCTATACGCAGTATTTT. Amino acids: CASSLDGQAYTQYF.

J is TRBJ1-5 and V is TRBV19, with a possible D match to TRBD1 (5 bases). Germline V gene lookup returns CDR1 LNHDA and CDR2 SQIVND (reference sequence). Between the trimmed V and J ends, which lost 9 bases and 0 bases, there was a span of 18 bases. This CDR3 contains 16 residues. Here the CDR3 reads CASSSWQGHSNQPQHF. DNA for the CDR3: TGTGCCAGCTCATCGTGGCAGGGCCATAGCAATCAGCCCCAGCATTTT.

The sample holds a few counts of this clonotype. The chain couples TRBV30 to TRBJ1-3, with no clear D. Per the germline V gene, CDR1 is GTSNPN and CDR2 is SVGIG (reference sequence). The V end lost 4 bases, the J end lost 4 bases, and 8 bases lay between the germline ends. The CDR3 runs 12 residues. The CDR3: CAWTLGGNTIYF. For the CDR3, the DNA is TGTGCCTGGACCTTGGGGGGAAACACCATATATTTT.